This TCR beta chain was recovered during a study of HIV-infected patients and healthy controls. Trimming pared 5 bases from V and 5 bases from J, leaving 12 bases between. Looked up from germline, CDR1 is SGHTA and CDR2 is FQGTGA. The CDR3 is 13 residues long. This clonotype was detected a few times. TCRdb re-analysed the 5' RACE reads in MiXCR, keeping a single row per CDR3 protein. The sample includes approximately 67,000 distinct CDR3 sequences, about 16% of them seen just once. The sequence derives from a human donor in good health. What was sequenced was CD4+ T cells from blood. The J gene is TRBJ2-5, the V gene TRBV7-3; the D gene is possibly TRBD2 (6 bases). CDR3 protein: CASSPDYRETQYF. CDR3 nucleotides: TGTGCCAGCAGCCCGGACTACCGGGAGACCCAGTACTTC.